The entry below gives a single T cell receptor (beta chain) sequence along with its context. The data stem from a study of technical replicates of blood from several donors. From germline, CDR1 is SGHAT and CDR2 FQDESV (reference sequence). Trimming left V 2 bases short and J 2 bases short, with 15 bases between. There are 16 residues in the CDR3. Measured with immunoSEQ multiplex PCR; TCRdb has only the in-frame clones, and not every one. The data contain around 83,000 clones, nearly 95% of them singletons. Input material: T cells isolated from PBMCs. This chain uses TRBV11-1 with TRBJ1-1, with D possibly matching TRBD1 (6 bases). This clonotype was sampled from a human donor in good health. The CDR3 spells CASSLTFTGINTEAFF. Written as DNA, the CDR3 is TGTGCCAGCAGCTTAACGTTTACAGGGATTAACACTGAAGCTTTCTTT.